The 13 T cell receptor beta chains given below trace back to one sample, sequenced in a study of blood T cell repertoires in COVID-19. TCRdb keeps only in-frame clones here, not all; method: immunoSEQ multiplex PCR. The sample shows 17,000 or so clones, around 80% of them seen only once. The sample consisted of peripheral blood. The receptors here all came from a man between 35 and 55 years old with active or convalescent COVID-19.

The rearrangement joins TRBV28 to TRBJ2-1; possible D gene TRBD1, 6 bases. The CDR3 is 15 residues long. Germline loops: CDR1 MDHEN, CDR2 SYDVKM. V dropped 4 bases and J dropped 6 bases, with 16 bases sitting between them. CDR3 region: CASSSPGLGGNEQFF. DNA for the CDR3: TGTGCCAGCAGTTCGCCGGGATTAGGGGGCAATGAGCAGTTCTTC.

The genes are TRBV4-1 and TRBJ1-4; D remains unclear. CDR1 MGHRA and CDR2 YSYEKL come from the germline V gene. V was cut by 0 bases and J by 1 base, with 9 bases left in between. CDR3 length: 16 amino acids. The CDR3: CASSQEGAGTNEKLFF. The DNA of the CDR3 is TGCGCCAGCAGCCAAGAGGGTGCAGGAACTAATGAAAAACTGTTTTTT.

This clone was seen only once. This chain uses TRBV2 with TRBJ1-6, with D possibly TRBD1 on 6 matching bases. CDR3 length equals 16 residues. The V end was cut by 8 bases, the J end by 5 bases, with 19 bases between. Germline CDR1 is SNHLY and CDR2 is FYNNEI. CDR3 coding DNA: TGTGCCAGCGGGATTAGGGGGGGTCGGGATAATTCACCCCTCCACTTT. This codes for CASGIRGGRDNSPLHF.

This clone was seen a handful of times. V and J are TRBV10-3 and TRBJ1-2; 7 nucleotides agree with TRBD1. V lost 7 bases, J lost 4 bases, and 3 bases stayed unmatched. The CDR3 extends over 12 amino acids. Germline V gene data show CDR1 as ENHRY and CDR2 as SYGVKD. The CDR3 sequence: CAIKGQIYGYTF. As DNA, the CDR3 is TGTGCCATCAAGGGACAGATCTATGGCTACACCTTC.

The gene calls are TRBV24-1 and TRBJ2-2; 10 bases line up with TRBD1. Germline-derived CDR1 and CDR2 are KGHDR and SFDVKD. The CDR3 covers 15 residues. V lost 3 bases, J lost 6 bases, and 3 bases stayed unmatched. As DNA, the CDR3 is TGTGCCACCAGTGATCGTGACAGGGGGCCCGGGGAGCTGTTTTTT. It translates to CATSDRDRGPGELFF.

This clone was detected once. The chain uses TRBV2 and TRBJ2-1; D is possibly TRBD1 (5 bases). Trimming stripped 8 bases from V and 1 base from J, with 15 bases between. CDR1 and CDR2 from the germline V gene are SNHLY and FYNNEI. The CDR3 loop spans 15 amino acids. CDR3 coding DNA: TGTGCCAGCGGTCAAACAGGTTTATCCTACAATGAGCAGTTCTTC. It is translated as CASGQTGLSYNEQFF.

The rearrangement links TRBV5-1 to TRBJ1-2; D not certain. CDR3 size: 15 residues. The germline V gene encodes CDR1 SGHRS and CDR2 YFSETQ. V was trimmed by 0 bases and J by 4 bases, leaving 13 bases between them. The CDR3 here is CASSLGGQPFYGYTF. CDR3 coding DNA: TGCGCCAGCAGCTTGGGCGGGCAGCCGTTCTATGGCTACACCTTC.

The chain recombines TRBV18 with TRBJ1-1; D gene uncertain. The CDR3 extends over 14 amino acids. CDR1 is KGHSH and CDR2 is LQKENI in the germline V gene. Trimming removed 0 bases from V and 3 bases from J, with 8 bases in between. The CDR3 nucleotides read TGTGCCAGCTCACCACCAGGGAGATACACTGAAGCTTTCTTT. Residues: CASSPPGRYTEAFF.

This chain joins TRBV12-3 or TRBV12-4 and TRBJ1-2; D is undetermined. The length of the CDR3 is 13 residues. The germline V and J ends were trimmed by 3 bases and 5 bases, with 10 bases remaining between them. The CDR3 loop reads CASSFRSPYGYTF. CDR3 DNA sequence: TGTGCCAGCAGTTTTCGGTCCCCATATGGCTACACCTTC.

The V and J genes are TRBV4-2 and TRBJ1-2, with TRBD1 matching over 7 bases. The germline CDR1 and CDR2 sequences are LGHNA and YNFKEQ. This CDR3 is built from 16 residues. Unmatched junction bases numbered 12, after V lost 0 bases and J lost 8 bases. This chain's CDR3 is CASSQDLGGFAGGYTF. CDR3 in DNA: TGTGCCAGCAGCCAAGATTTAGGGGGCTTCGCAGGAGGCTACACCTTC.

This chain uses TRBV24-1 with TRBJ2-2; D gene uncertain. Per the germline V gene, CDR1 is KGHDR and CDR2 is SFDVKD. This CDR3 is built from 13 residues. V was cut by 6 bases and J by 2 bases, with 6 bases left in between. The CDR3 nucleotides read TGTGCCACCAGTTCAGAAAACACCGGGGAGCTGTTTTTT. Residues: CATSSENTGELFF.

The V call is TRBV6-5, the J call TRBJ1-1; the D gene is possibly TRBD1 (6 bases). Germline CDR1 and CDR2: MNHEY and SVGAGI. With 0 bases removed from V and 4 bases from J, the gap between germline ends came to 15 bases. CDR3 length equals 16 residues. The CDR3, as DNA: TGTGCCAGCAGTTACTCGAACAGGGCAATCCGCACTGAAGCTTTCTTT. Amino acids: CASSYSNRAIRTEAFF.

The chain carries TRBV11-2 and TRBJ2-3, with 7 bases lining up with TRBD1. The CDR3 loop spans 14 amino acids. The germline CDR1 and CDR2 sequences are SGHAT and FQNNGV. Trimming at V came to 7 bases and at J to 2 bases, leaving 6 bases not matched to a gene. The chain's CDR3 is CASTLDRSTDTQYF. CDR3 in DNA: TGTGCCAGCACTCTGGACAGGTCCACAGATACGCAGTATTTT.